This record covers a single T cell receptor beta chain. Produced via immunoSEQ multiplex PCR; TCRdb's table is partial and in-frame only. The sample holds around 100,000 clones, just over 85% seen once. The ends were cut back, 2 bases at V and 5 bases at J, with 3 bases in the middle. Per germline, CDR1 SGHAT and CDR2 FQNNGV. CDR3 size: 11 residues. The data are from a study of blood T cell repertoires in COVID-19. This chain uses TRBV11-2 with TRBJ1-1; D is uncertain. The sequence came from a human donor in a cohort sampled during active COVID-19. The specimen was peripheral blood. The DNA of the CDR3 is TGTGCCAGCAGCTTACAGACTGAAGCTTTCTTT. It codes for CASSLQTEAFF.